Below, 10 T cell receptor beta chains from the same sample are listed, as sequenced in a study of a mutant IDH1 vaccine in newly diagnosed glioma. Clones were sequenced by immunoSEQ multiplex PCR, and TCRdb holds only the in-frame ones, with some missing. Of roughly 120,000 clones in the sample, around 80% were seen once. Antigens for these TCRs are unknown. Time point noted: week 11, during vaccination. Topical imiquimod accompanied each vaccine dose, which consisted of 300 ug of mutant IDH1 20-mer peptide. The sample in question was PBMCs, obtained from a glioma patient whose treatment included an IDH1 peptide vaccine. The receptor source for this set is a man aged 35 to 55 with glioma.

The chain uses TRBV11-1 and TRBJ2-7; a possible D gene is TRBD1 (7 bases). V lost 2 bases and J 0 bases, leaving 14 bases between the germline ends. The CDR3 contains 16 residues. Germline V lookup: CDR1 SGHAT, CDR2 FQDESV (reference sequence). DNA for the CDR3: TGTGCCAGCAGCTTATTGGAGGGGGCCCTCTCCTACGAGCAGTACTTC. Its translation is CASSLLEGALSYEQYF.

J is TRBJ2-2 and V is TRBV11-2; no clear D gene. The CDR3 loop spans 16 amino acids. Between the trimmed V and J ends, which lost 0 bases and 6 bases, there was a span of 14 bases. Germline CDR1 reads SGHAT; CDR2 reads FQNNGV. The CDR3 DNA sequence: TGTGCCAGCAGCTTAGATGCCGATATCAGTCCCGGGGAGCTGTTTTTT. Translation gives CASSLDADISPGELFF.

The sample holds a few counts of this clone. At the DNA level, this CDR3 is encoded by other sequences in the same sample as well. The V call is TRBV28, the J call TRBJ1-5; a possible D gene is TRBD1 (5 bases). Per germline, CDR1 MDHEN and CDR2 SYDVKM. Trimming shortened V by 3 bases and J by 3 bases, and 9 bases separated the two germline ends. This CDR3 has 14 residues. DNA for the CDR3: TGTGCCAGCAGTTTGGCAGGGATCAATCAGCCCCAGCATTTT. It codes for CASSLAGINQPQHF.

The rearrangement links TRBV6-1 to TRBJ2-1; D not resolved. V lost 8 bases and J lost 9, with 11 bases in between. CDR1 is MNHNS and CDR2 is SASEGT in the germline V gene. The CDR3 is 11 amino acids. The DNA for the CDR3 is TGTGCCAGCTCGTCAAATCGTGAGCAGTTCTTC. Its protein is CASSSNREQFF.

The V call is TRBV4-3, the J call TRBJ2-7; possibly TRBD1 or TRBD2 for D (5 bases each). CDR1 is LGHNA and CDR2 is YSLEER in the germline V gene. The CDR3 runs 14 residues. V was clipped by 1 base and J by 2 bases, with 9 bases between them. The CDR3 protein is CASSQARGPYEQYF. The CDR3 bases are TGCGCCAGCAGCCAAGCTAGGGGACCCTACGAGCAGTACTTC.

The chain recombines TRBV7-2 with TRBJ2-5, with D possibly TRBD1 on 6 matching bases. The CDR3 spans 14 residues. Germline V lookup: CDR1 SGHTA, CDR2 FQGNSA. The V gene lost 5 bases and the J gene lost 3 bases, with 13 bases spanning the gap. DNA of the CDR3: TGTGCCAGCAGCCCCAGGGGTTTCGAAGAGACCCAGTACTTC. Its protein is CASSPRGFEETQYF.

The chain is built from TRBV9 and TRBJ2-1, with TRBD2 matching 12 bases. Trimming took 7 bases from V and 8 from J; bases not matched to a gene: 7. Per germline, CDR1 SGDLS and CDR2 YYNGEE. This CDR3 has 14 amino acids. CDR3 loop: CASGPTSGSDEQFF. CDR3 sequence (DNA): TGTGCCAGCGGTCCGACTAGCGGGAGCGATGAGCAGTTCTTC.

V and J are TRBV10-1 and TRBJ2-1; D could derive from TRBD1 or TRBD2 (5 bases each). Trimming pared 7 bases from V and 7 bases from J, leaving 14 bases between. The CDR3 is made up of 13 amino acids. The germline V gene has CDR1 WNHNN and CDR2 SYGVQD (reference sequence). DNA for the CDR3: TGCGCCAGCACAGGGCGGGCTGGTAATGAGCAGTTCTTC. This codes for CASTGRAGNEQFF.

The rearrangement uses TRBV7-2 and TRBJ2-2; D is tentatively TRBD1 or TRBD2 (5 bases each). This CDR3 spans 13 amino acids. The germline gives CDR1 SGHTA, CDR2 FQGNSA. V was cut by 5 bases and J by 6 bases, with 10 bases left in between. The CDR3 nucleotides are TGTGCCAGCAGCCCGGGACGGGCCGGGGAGCTGTTTTTT. Translated: CASSPGRAGELFF.

V usage is TRBV7-6 and J usage is TRBJ2-7; TRBD1 matches 8 bases. Looked up from germline, CDR1 is SGHVS and CDR2 is FNYEAQ. V shed 0 bases and J 5 bases; nucleotides not matched to a gene: 9. The CDR3 extends over 16 amino acids. The CDR3 DNA is TGTGCCAGCAGCTTAGCCTCCGGGACAGGTTCCGACGAGCAGTACTTC. Its translation is CASSLASGTGSDEQYF.